This T cell receptor (beta chain) was sequenced for a study of graft-versus-host responses after intestinal transplantation. This clone has a single count. Antigen specificity is unknown. Germline lookup yields CDR1 SNHLY and CDR2 FYNNEI. CDR3 length: 15 amino acids. The V gene lost 5 bases and the J gene lost 1 base, with 11 bases spanning the gap. Data came from immunoSEQ multiplex PCR; TCRdb stores just in-frame clones and leaves some out. The sample gives about 89,000 clones, approximately 94% of which show up once; approximately 0.2% is in the top ten. The source of this sequence is a human donor who was the organ donor for an intestinal transplant. Sequenced material: unstimulated CD4+ T cells sorted from spleen or lymph node cells, taken before transplant. The rearrangement joins TRBV2 to TRBJ2-2; no reliable D call. CDR3 in amino acids: CASSLSDRNTGELFF. CDR3 sequence (DNA): TGTGCCAGCAGTCTGTCAGATAGGAACACCGGGGAGCTGTTTTTT.